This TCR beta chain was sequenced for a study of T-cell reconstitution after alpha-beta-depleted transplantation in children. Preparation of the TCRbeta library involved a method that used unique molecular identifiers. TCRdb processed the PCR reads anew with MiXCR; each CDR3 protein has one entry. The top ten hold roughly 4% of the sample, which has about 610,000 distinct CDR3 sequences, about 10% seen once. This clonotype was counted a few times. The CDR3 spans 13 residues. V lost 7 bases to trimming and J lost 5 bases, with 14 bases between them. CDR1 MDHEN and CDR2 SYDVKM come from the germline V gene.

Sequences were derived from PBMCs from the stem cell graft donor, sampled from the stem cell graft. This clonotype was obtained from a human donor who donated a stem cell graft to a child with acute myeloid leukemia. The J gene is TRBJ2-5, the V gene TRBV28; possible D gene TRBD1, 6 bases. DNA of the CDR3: TGTGCCAGCATTACAGGGTTATCGGAGACCCAGTACTTC. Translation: CASITGLSETQYF.